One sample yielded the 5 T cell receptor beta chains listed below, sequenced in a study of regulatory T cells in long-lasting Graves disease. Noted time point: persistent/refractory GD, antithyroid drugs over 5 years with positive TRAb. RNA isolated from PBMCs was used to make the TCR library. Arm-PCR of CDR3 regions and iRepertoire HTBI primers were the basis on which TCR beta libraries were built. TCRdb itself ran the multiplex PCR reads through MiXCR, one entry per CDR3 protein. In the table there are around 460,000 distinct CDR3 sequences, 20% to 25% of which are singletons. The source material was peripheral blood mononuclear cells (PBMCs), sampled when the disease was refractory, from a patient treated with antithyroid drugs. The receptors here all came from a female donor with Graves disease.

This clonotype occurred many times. The CDR3 region is CASSSNGNNQPQHF. DNA of the CDR3: TGTGCCAGCTCCAGTAATGGTAACAATCAGCCCCAGCATTTT. The genes are TRBV6-2 or TRBV6-3 and TRBJ1-5, with D unclear. The CDR3 is 14 residues long. Germline lookup yields CDR1 MNHEY and CDR2 SVGEGT. V was shortened by 8 bases and J by 3 bases, with 14 bases between the two germline ends.

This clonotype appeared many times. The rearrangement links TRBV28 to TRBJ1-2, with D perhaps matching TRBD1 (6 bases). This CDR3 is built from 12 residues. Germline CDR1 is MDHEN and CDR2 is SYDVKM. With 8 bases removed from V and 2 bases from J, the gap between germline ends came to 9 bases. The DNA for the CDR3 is TGTGCCAGCTTACAGGGCAACTATGGCTACACCTTC. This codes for CASLQGNYGYTF.

DNA of the CDR3: TGTGCCAGCAGTTCGTACCAACACAATGAGCAGTTCTTC. Translating it yields CASSSYQHNEQFF. This chain links TRBV12-3 or TRBV12-4 with TRBJ2-1, with D unclear. This CDR3 comprises 13 residues. Trimming pared 4 bases from V and 5 bases from J, leaving 9 bases between.

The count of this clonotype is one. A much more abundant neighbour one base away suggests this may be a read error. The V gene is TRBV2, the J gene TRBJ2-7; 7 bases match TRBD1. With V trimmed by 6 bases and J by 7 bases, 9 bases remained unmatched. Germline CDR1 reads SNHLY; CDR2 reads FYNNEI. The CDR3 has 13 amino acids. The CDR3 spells CASSFDRAGEQYF. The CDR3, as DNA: TGTGCCAGCAGCTTCGACAGGGCGGGTGAGCAGTACTTC.

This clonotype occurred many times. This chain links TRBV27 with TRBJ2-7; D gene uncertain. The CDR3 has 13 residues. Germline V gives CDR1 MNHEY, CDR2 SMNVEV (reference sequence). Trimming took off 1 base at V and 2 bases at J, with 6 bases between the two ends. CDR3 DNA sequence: TGTGCCAGCAGTTTATTTGACACCTACGAGCAGTACTTC. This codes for CASSLFDTYEQYF.